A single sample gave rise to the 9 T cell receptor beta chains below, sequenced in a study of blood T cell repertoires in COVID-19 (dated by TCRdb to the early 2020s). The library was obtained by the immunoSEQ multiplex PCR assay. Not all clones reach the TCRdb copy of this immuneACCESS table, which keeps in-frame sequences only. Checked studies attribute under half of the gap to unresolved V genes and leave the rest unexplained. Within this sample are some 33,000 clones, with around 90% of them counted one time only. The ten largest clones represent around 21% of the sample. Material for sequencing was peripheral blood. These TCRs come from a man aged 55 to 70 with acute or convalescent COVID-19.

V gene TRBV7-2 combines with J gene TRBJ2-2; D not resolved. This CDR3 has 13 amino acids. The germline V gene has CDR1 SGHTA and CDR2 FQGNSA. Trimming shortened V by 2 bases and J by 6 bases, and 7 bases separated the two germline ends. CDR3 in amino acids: CASSLYIAGELFF. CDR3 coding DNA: TGTGCCAGCAGCTTATATATCGCCGGGGAGCTGTTTTTT.

CDR3 DNA: TGTGCCAGCAGTTTATTAACCTACGAGCAGTACTTC. As protein: CASSLLTYEQYF. V and J are TRBV28 and TRBJ2-7, with D uncertain. Trimming removed 1 base at V and 2 bases at J, with 3 bases between. The germline CDR1 and CDR2 sequences are MDHEN and SYDVKM. This CDR3 spans 12 amino acids.

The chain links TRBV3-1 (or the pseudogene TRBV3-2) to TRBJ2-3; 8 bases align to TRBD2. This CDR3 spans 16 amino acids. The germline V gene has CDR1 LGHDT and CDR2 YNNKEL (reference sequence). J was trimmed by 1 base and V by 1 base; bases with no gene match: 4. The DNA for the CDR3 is TGTGCCAGCAGCCAAGGAGTTAGCGGGGGCACAGATACGCAGTATTTT. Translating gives CASSQGVSGGTDTQYF.

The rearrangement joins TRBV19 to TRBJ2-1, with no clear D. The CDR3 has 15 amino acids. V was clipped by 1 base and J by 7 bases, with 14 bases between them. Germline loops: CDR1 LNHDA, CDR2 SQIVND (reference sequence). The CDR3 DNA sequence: TGTGCCAGTAGTATAGGCCTAGGCGGTGAAAATGAGCAGTTCTTC. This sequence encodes CASSIGLGGENEQFF.

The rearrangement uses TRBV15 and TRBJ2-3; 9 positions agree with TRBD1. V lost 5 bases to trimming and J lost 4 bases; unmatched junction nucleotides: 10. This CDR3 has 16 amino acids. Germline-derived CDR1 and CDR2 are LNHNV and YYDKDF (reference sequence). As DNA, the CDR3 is TGTGCCACCAGCGGTTACAGACAGGGGGACGCAGATACGCAGTATTTT. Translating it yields CATSGYRQGDADTQYF.

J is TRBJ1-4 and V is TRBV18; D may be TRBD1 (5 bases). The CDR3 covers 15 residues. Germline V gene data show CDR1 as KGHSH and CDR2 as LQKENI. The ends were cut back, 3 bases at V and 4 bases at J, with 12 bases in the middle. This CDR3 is CASSPSRTLNEKLFF. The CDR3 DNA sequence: TGTGCCAGCTCACCGAGTAGGACACTTAATGAAAAACTGTTTTTT.

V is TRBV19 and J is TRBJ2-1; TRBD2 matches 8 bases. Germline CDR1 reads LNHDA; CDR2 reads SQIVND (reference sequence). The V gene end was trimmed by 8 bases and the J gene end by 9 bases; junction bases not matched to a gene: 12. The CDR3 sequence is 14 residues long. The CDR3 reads CASAPGLGLGEQFF. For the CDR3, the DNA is TGTGCCAGTGCCCCGGGACTAGGTCTGGGTGAGCAGTTCTTC.

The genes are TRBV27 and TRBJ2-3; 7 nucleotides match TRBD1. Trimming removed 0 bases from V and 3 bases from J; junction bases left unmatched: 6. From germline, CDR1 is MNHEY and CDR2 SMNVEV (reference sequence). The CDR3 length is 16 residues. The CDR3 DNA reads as TGTGCCAGCAGTTTATCCCCACAGGGGATAACAGATACGCAGTATTTT. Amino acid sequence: CASSLSPQGITDTQYF.

CDR3 bases: TGTGCCAGCAGCTTAAGCAGGGGCCAAGCTTTCTTT. Translation: CASSLSRGQAFF. V usage is TRBV7-2 and J usage is TRBJ1-1, with TRBD1 as a possible D gene (6 bases). The V end was cut by 2 bases, the J end by 9 bases, with 10 bases between. The length of the CDR3 is 12 residues. Per the germline V gene, CDR1 is SGHTA and CDR2 is FQGNSA.